The 19 T cell receptor beta chains below come from one sample, sequenced in a study of PD-L1 blockade in urothelial cancer. Clones were sequenced by immunoSEQ multiplex PCR, and TCRdb holds only the in-frame ones, with some missing. The sample has over 1,500 clones; around 33% are singletons. The sequencing here drew on tumor tissue, taken before atezolizumab (anti-PD-L1) treatment. These receptors all come from a woman aged 55-70 years with urothelial cancer.

The sample holds a few counts of this clone. The CDR3 is CAIKLPGTNTEAFF. For the CDR3, the DNA is TGTGCCATCAAACTCCCCGGGACGAACACTGAAGCTTTCTTT. The V call is TRBV6-8, the J call TRBJ1-1; the D gene is possibly TRBD1 (5 bases). CDR1 and CDR2 from the germline V gene are MNHGY and SAAAGT. The length of the CDR3 is 14 residues. V lost 10 bases to trimming and J lost 1 base, with 16 bases between them.

The J gene is TRBJ2-1, the V gene TRBV19, with 8 bases matching TRBD2. CDR3 length: 15 amino acids. V shed 6 bases and J 4 bases; nucleotides not matched to a gene: 8. Germline-derived CDR1 and CDR2 are LNHDA and SQIVND (reference sequence). CDR3 region: CASRDLAGGYNEQFF. CDR3 bases: TGTGCCAGTAGGGACTTGGCGGGGGGATACAATGAGCAGTTCTTC.

The V call is TRBV25-1, the J call TRBJ2-7, with TRBD2 identical over 11 bases. Trimming cost V 5 bases and J 4 bases; bases outside gene matches: 7. Germline V lookup: CDR1 MGHDK, CDR2 SYGVNS. The CDR3 runs 15 residues. CDR3 nucleotides: TGTGCCAGCAGTATACTAGCGGGAGCTGCGTACGAGCAGTACTTC. This encodes CASSILAGAAYEQYF.

V is TRBV9 and J is TRBJ2-3; D might be TRBD1 (6 bases). V gave up 5 bases and J gave up 3 bases, with 10 bases separating them. Per the germline V gene, CDR1 is SGDLS and CDR2 is YYNGEE. The CDR3 totals 13 residues. Written as DNA, the CDR3 is TGTGCCAGCAGACCTACAGGGACAGATACGCAGTATTTT. This encodes CASRPTGTDTQYF.

The chain carries TRBV4-1 and TRBJ1-1; D perhaps matches TRBD1 (5 bases). Trimming left V 2 bases short and J 1 base short, with 8 bases between. Germline loops: CDR1 MGHRA, CDR2 YSYEKL. The CDR3 is 14 residues long. The CDR3 DNA is TGCGCCAGCAGCCAACGGGGGGAGAACACTGAAGCTTTCTTT. As protein: CASSQRGENTEAFF.

J is TRBJ1-1 and V is TRBV6-8; D is unclear. V was shortened by 0 bases and J by 3 bases, with 14 bases between the two germline ends. Germline V gene data show CDR1 as MNHGY and CDR2 as SAAAGT. CDR3 size: 16 residues. The CDR3 spells CASSYSAEGWDTEAFF. CDR3 bases: TGTGCCAGCAGTTACTCGGCGGAGGGCTGGGACACTGAAGCTTTCTTT.

This clone was counted only a few times. The chain has TRBV15 and TRBJ2-7, with TRBD1 as a possible D gene (6 bases). V was clipped by 1 base and J by 0 bases, with 10 bases between them. The CDR3 runs 15 residues. Per the germline V gene, CDR1 is LNHNV and CDR2 is YYDKDF (reference sequence). CDR3 nucleotide sequence: TGTGCCACCAGCAGAGGTAGGGGGTCCTCCTACGAGCAGTACTTC. It translates to CATSRGRGSSYEQYF.

The chain uses TRBV11-3 and TRBJ1-2; D ambiguous. CDR3 length: 16 residues. Per germline, CDR1 SGHNT and CDR2 YENEEA. Trimming cost V 8 bases and J 4 bases, with 23 bases left between them. CDR3 loop: CASGTNNPRKTYGYTF. The CDR3 DNA reads TGTGCCAGCGGTACGAATAATCCACGAAAGACCTATGGCTACACCTTC. The full variable domain, with the rest looked up from reference TRBV11-3 and TRBJ1-2, is EAGVVQSPRYKIIEKKQPVAFWCNPISGHNTLYWYLQNLGQGPELLIRYENEEAVDDSQLPKDRFSAERLKGVDSTLKIQPAELGDSAVYLCASGTNNPRKTYGYTFGSGTRLTVV.

This clone was seen a handful of times. The chain joins TRBV29-1 to TRBJ1-1; D unresolved. Germline CDR1 SQVTM, CDR2 ANQGSEA. The CDR3 length is 14 residues. The V gene lost 8 bases and the J gene lost 1 base, with 17 bases spanning the gap. Here the CDR3 DNA reads TGCAGCTCCACCCGCGGGCAGGCGAACACTGAAGCTTTCTTT. It encodes CSSTRGQANTEAFF.

This clone occurred a few times. V is TRBV7-6 and J is TRBJ2-7; weak D call: TRBD1 (5 bases). Germline values: CDR1 SGHVS, CDR2 FNYEAQ. Trimming took 3 bases from V and 4 from J, leaving 13 bases between them. This CDR3 spans 14 amino acids. The CDR3 DNA follows: TGTGCCAGCAGCTTCGGCAGGGTGGGATACGAGCAGTACTTC. Residues: CASSFGRVGYEQYF.

In its sample, this clone was seen a few times. The rearrangement links TRBV28 to TRBJ2-7; 8 bases line up with TRBD1. The CDR3 has 16 amino acids. Germline V lookup: CDR1 MDHEN, CDR2 SYDVKM. J gave up 2 bases and V 4 bases, and 10 bases lay outside the gene matches. The CDR3 bases are TGTGCCAGCAGTTCCTGGGGAGACAGGGGAACCTACGAGCAGTACTTC. Protein product: CASSSWGDRGTYEQYF.

This clone was detected only a few times. This chain links TRBV6-8 with TRBJ2-1, with D uncertain. Trimming left V 5 bases short and J 13 bases short, with 15 bases between. CDR3 length equals 12 residues. Germline CDR1 reads MNHGY; CDR2 reads SAAAGT. CDR3 DNA: TGTGCCAGCAGTGGCCCCTTAAGTCGTCAGTTCTTC. It encodes CASSGPLSRQFF.

This chain uses TRBV19 with TRBJ2-1; D gene ambiguous. Trimming removed 5 bases at V and 0 bases at J, with 14 bases between. Germline V gene sequence: CDR1 LNHDA, CDR2 SQIVND (reference sequence). The CDR3 spans 16 residues. CDR3 sequence: CASSPTGASSYNEQFF. The CDR3 DNA reads TGTGCCAGTAGTCCGACTGGCGCGAGCTCCTACAATGAGCAGTTCTTC.

This chain uses TRBV6-8 with TRBJ1-1; TRBD1 might be the D (5 bases). Germline V gene sequence: CDR1 MNHGY, CDR2 SAAAGT. CDR3 length: 14 residues. V lost 7 bases and J lost 2, with 14 bases in between. Written as DNA, the CDR3 is TGTGCCAGCACTCCCGGGACGTCTAACACTGAAGCTTTCTTT. Residues: CASTPGTSNTEAFF.

The chain joins TRBV6-8 to TRBJ1-4; 8 nucleotides align to TRBD1. The junction had 2 bases not matched to a gene; V was cut back by 5 bases and J by 3 bases. In germline, CDR1 is MNHGY, CDR2 SAAAGT. The CDR3 runs to 14 residues. The CDR3 nucleotides are TGTGCCAGCAGTCAGGGGGCGGCTAATGAAAAACTGTTTTTT. This gives the protein CASSQGAANEKLFF.

By proportion, this clone is medium-sized. Read sequence stops 1 residue before the CDR3 end, and the germline J gene provides the missing end. The V and J genes are TRBV6-1 and TRBJ2-1, with D unclear. Germline assignment: CDR1 MNHNS and CDR2 SASEGT. Deletions cut 1 base from V and 12 bases from J, with 13 bases between. The CDR3 is 13 amino acids. The CDR3 region is CASSEGSAWGQFF. CDR3 bases read: TGTGCCAGCAGTGAAGGGTCTGCCTGGGGGCAGTTC.

The table lists this clone with a few counts. The chain uses TRBV9 and TRBJ1-2, with TRBD1 as a possible D gene (5 bases). With 5 bases removed from V and 4 bases from J, the gap between germline ends came to 15 bases. Germline loops: CDR1 SGDLS, CDR2 YYNGEE. This CDR3 spans 14 amino acids. For the CDR3, the DNA is TGTGCCAGCAGGGATGGGACCGACATCTATGGCTACACCTTC. Protein: CASRDGTDIYGYTF.

This clone was seen a few times. This chain uses TRBV6-8 with TRBJ1-3, with a tentative D call TRBD1 (6 bases). Germline V CDR1 and CDR2: MNHGY, SAAAGT. With 6 bases removed from V and 0 bases from J, the gap between germline ends came to 15 bases. The CDR3 runs to 16 residues. The CDR3 here is CASSRGGRISGNTIYF. The CDR3, as DNA: TGTGCCAGCAGCCGAGGGGGACGGATCTCTGGAAACACCATATATTTT.

This clone is a singleton in its sample. V and J are TRBV29-1 and TRBJ2-7; TRBD1 agrees at 7 bases. This CDR3 region has 13 residues. V shed 7 bases and J 1 base; nucleotides not matched to a gene: 7. Germline lookup yields CDR1 SQVTM and CDR2 ANQGSEA. The CDR3, as DNA: TGCAGCGCGTGGACAGGAAAGTCCTACGAGCAGTACTTC. Protein sequence: CSAWTGKSYEQYF.